This T cell receptor (beta chain) was sequenced for a study of blood T cell repertoires in COVID-19. Profiling relied on immunoSEQ multiplex PCR, and the TCRdb table lists in-frame clones only, not all of them. The repertoire holds 120,000 or so clones, with more than 75% as singletons. Trimming cost V 5 bases and J 0 bases, with 13 bases left between them. In germline, CDR1 is SGHTA, CDR2 FQGNSA. This CDR3 is built from 15 residues. This sequence was found in a woman between 50 and 59 years old with acute or convalescent COVID-19. V is TRBV7-2 and J is TRBJ1-1; weak D call: TRBD1 (5 bases). Source material: peripheral blood. The CDR3 DNA follows: TGTGCCAGCAGCCCTTGGGGGGTCCTGAACACTGAAGCTTTCTTT. Its protein product is CASSPWGVLNTEAFF.